The TCR beta chain described here comes from a study of shared clonotypes between healthy human individuals. On the study more broadly: For every donor, three CD4 naive, three CD4 memory, two CD8 naive and one CD8 memory plates were used. General observations from the study: Rarefaction gave evidence that sorted-subset sequencing remained incomplete despite large depth. Clonotype sharing across a few donors was observed for around 5% of naive CD4 clonotypes.

As for this clone: Its antigen is as yet unknown.

The germline CDR1 and CDR2 sequences are SGHRS and YFSETQ. Germline trimming cut 1 base from V and 2 bases from J; bases unmatched to any gene: 5. The CDR3 is 16 amino acids. TCRdb keeps only in-frame clones here, not all; method: immunoSEQ multiplex PCR. Of roughly 1.5 million clones in the sample, about 98% were seen once. The source of this sequence is a man aged 30-40 years in good health. Sequenced material: naive CD4+ T cells sorted from blood. Subset denoted: CD45RA+ positively selected. The genes are TRBV5-1 and TRBJ2-2; 7 nucleotides align to TRBD1. CDR3 sequence reads: CASSLSGGENTGELFF. DNA of the CDR3: TGCGCCAGCAGCTTGTCAGGGGGTGAAAACACCGGGGAGCTGTTTTTT.